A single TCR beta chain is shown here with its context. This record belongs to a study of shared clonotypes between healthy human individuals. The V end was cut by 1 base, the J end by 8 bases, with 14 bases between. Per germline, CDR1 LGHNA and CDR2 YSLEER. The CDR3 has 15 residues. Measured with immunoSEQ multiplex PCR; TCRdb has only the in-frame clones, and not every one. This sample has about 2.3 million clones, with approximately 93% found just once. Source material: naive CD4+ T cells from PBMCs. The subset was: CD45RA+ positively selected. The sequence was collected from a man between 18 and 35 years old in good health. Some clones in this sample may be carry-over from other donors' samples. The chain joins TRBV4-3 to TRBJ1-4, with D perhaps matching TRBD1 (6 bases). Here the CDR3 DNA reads TGCGCCAGCAGCCAAGGCAGGGGTTTCCGAGAAAAACTGTTTTTT. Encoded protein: CASSQGRGFREKLFF.